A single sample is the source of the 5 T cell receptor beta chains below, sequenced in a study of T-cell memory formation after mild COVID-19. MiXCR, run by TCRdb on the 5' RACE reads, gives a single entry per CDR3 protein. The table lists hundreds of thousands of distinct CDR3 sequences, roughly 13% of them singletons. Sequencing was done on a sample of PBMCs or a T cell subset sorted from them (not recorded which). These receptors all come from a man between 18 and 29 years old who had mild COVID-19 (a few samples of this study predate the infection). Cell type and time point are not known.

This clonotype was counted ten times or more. CDR3 nucleotides: TGCGCCAGCAGCCAGGGGTCCCAGGGTGGGGATACGCAGTATTTT. Protein product: CASSQGSQGGDTQYF. V usage is TRBV4-1 and J usage is TRBJ2-3; a possible D gene is TRBD1 (5 bases). Trimming pared 3 bases from V and 6 bases from J, leaving 16 bases between. The CDR3 runs 15 residues. The germline CDR1 and CDR2 sequences are MGHRA and YSYEKL.

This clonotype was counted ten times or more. The CDR3 nucleotides are TGTGCCAGCTCACCGACGAGCTCCTACGAGCAGTACTTC. Translated: CASSPTSSYEQYF. The chain couples TRBV18 to TRBJ2-7; no clear D gene. Germline V gene data show CDR1 as KGHSH and CDR2 as LQKENI. Trimming stripped 3 bases from V and 0 bases from J, with 6 bases between. This CDR3 contains 13 residues.

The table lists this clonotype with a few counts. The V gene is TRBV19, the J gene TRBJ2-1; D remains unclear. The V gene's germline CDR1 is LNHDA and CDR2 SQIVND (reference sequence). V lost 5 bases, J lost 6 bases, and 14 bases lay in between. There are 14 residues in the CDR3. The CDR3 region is CASSPSLLINEQFF. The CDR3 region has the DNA TGTGCCAGTAGTCCCTCGCTACTTATCAATGAGCAGTTCTTC.

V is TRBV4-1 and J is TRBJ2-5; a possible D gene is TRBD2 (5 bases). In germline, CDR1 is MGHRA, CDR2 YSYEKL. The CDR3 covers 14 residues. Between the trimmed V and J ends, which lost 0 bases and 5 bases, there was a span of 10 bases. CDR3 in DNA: TGCGCCAGCAGCCAAGAAGACTACGCGGAGACCCAGTACTTC. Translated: CASSQEDYAETQYF.

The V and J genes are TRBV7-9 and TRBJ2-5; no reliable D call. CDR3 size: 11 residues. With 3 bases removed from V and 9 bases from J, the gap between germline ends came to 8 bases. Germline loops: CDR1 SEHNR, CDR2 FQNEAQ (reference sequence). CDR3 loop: CASSLFASQYF. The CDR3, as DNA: TGTGCCAGCAGCTTGTTTGCCTCCCAGTACTTC.